This paragraph covers one T cell receptor (beta chain) sequence. Its antigen remains unidentified. The germline CDR1 and CDR2 sequences are MDHEN and SYDVKM. Trimming removed 5 bases from V and 3 bases from J; junction bases left unmatched: 6. The CDR3 length is 15 residues. Profiling relied on immunoSEQ multiplex PCR, and the TCRdb table lists in-frame clones only, not all of them. The sample consists of about 990,000 clones, about four fifths of them appearing once. The entry originates in a study of shared clonotypes between healthy human individuals. Study-wide results and limits: Depth was large, yet rarefaction showed that sorted-subset sequencing was incomplete. Unshared clonotypes carried lower generation probabilities than those common to all four donors.

Sequenced: memory CD4+ T cells from PBMCs. Subset noted: CD45RA-negative fraction. The sequence derives from a man younger than 30 in good health. Some clones in this sample may be carry-over from other donors' samples. The chain employs TRBV28 and TRBJ2-3, with TRBD2 matching over 9 bases. CDR3 nucleotides: TGTGCCAGCAGTGGGCGGGAGGGCGGGACAGATACGCAGTATTTT. It yields the protein CASSGREGGTDTQYF.